These 11 T cell receptor beta chains came from one sample sequenced in a study of shared clonotypes between healthy human individuals. The repertoire was sequenced with immunoSEQ multiplex PCR; TCRdb's copy has only in-frame clones and lacks some. The sample lists some 2,400,000 clones; 90% to 96% were seen once. Sequencing input: naive CD4+ T cells sorted from blood. Subset indicated: CD45RA+ positively selected. Every receptor here comes from a man between 18 and 35 years old in good health.

This clone was seen once. V and J are TRBV6-6 and TRBJ2-4, with 7 bases that match TRBD1. The CDR3 sequence is 14 residues long. Trimming cost V 7 bases and J 0 bases; bases outside gene matches: 3. Per the germline V gene, CDR1 is MNHNY and CDR2 is SVGAGI (reference sequence). This CDR3 reads CASTQGVAKNIQYF. Here the CDR3 DNA reads TGTGCCAGCACCCAGGGGGTAGCCAAAAACATTCAGTACTTC.

The CDR3 sequence is CASSPAATPSNEQFF. For the CDR3, the DNA is TGCGCCAGCAGCCCCGCGGCTACGCCAAGCAATGAGCAGTTCTTC. The chain couples TRBV5-1 to TRBJ2-1; D not resolved. There are 15 residues in the CDR3. V was shortened by 4 bases and J by 6 bases, with 17 bases between the two germline ends. Per germline, CDR1 SGHRS and CDR2 YFSETQ.

The chain carries TRBV28 and TRBJ2-6; possible D gene TRBD1, 5 bases. Germline CDR1 and CDR2: MDHEN and SYDVKM. This CDR3 contains 16 residues. V was trimmed by 6 bases and J by 2 bases, leaving 14 bases between them. The CDR3 here is CASSLKRGAGANVLTF. DNA for the CDR3: TGTGCCAGCAGCCTTAAAAGGGGTGCTGGGGCCAACGTCCTGACTTTC.

The chain combines TRBV2 with TRBJ2-7; no clear D. Trimming cost V 2 bases and J 6 bases, with 8 bases left between them. Germline V gives CDR1 SNHLY, CDR2 FYNNEI. This CDR3 comprises 12 residues. As DNA, the CDR3 is TGTGCCAGCAGTGAATCCCAGATCGAGCAGTACTTC. Amino acids: CASSESQIEQYF. Full variable domain (rest looked up from reference TRBV2 and TRBJ2-7): EPEVTQTPSHQVTQMGQEVILRCVPISNHLYFYWYRQILGQKVEFLVSFYNNEISEKSEIFDDQFSVERPDGSNFTLKIRSTKLEDSAMYFCASSESQIEQYFGPGTRLTVT.

V gene TRBV2 combines with J gene TRBJ2-7; TRBD2 aligns across 9 bases. The CDR3 has 14 residues. The V gene's germline CDR1 is SNHLY and CDR2 FYNNEI. V gave up 5 bases and J gave up 2 bases; unmatched junction bases: 4. The CDR3 loop is CASSYLAGTYEQYF. Written as DNA, the CDR3 is TGTGCCAGCAGTTATCTAGCGGGAACCTACGAGCAGTACTTC.

This rearrangement joins TRBV6-5 to TRBJ2-1; D ambiguous. V lost 8 bases and J 5 bases, leaving 7 bases between the germline ends. CDR3 size: 11 residues. Germline V gene lookup returns CDR1 MNHEY and CDR2 SVGAGI. CDR3 region: CASLVDNEQFF. The CDR3 nucleotides read TGTGCCAGCCTCGTCGACAATGAGCAGTTCTTC.

The rearrangement links TRBV10-3 to TRBJ1-2, with no clear D. The V gene lost 4 bases and the J gene lost 4 bases, with 16 bases spanning the gap. From germline, CDR1 is ENHRY and CDR2 SYGVKD. The length of the CDR3 is 15 residues. The CDR3 bases are TGTGCCATCAGTGTCGCGGGGAGACCGCTCTATGGCTACACCTTC. Translating it yields CAISVAGRPLYGYTF.

The chain recombines TRBV15 with TRBJ1-2; D perhaps matches TRBD1 (6 bases). Germline V gives CDR1 LNHNV, CDR2 YYDKDF (reference sequence). The CDR3 extends over 12 amino acids. V lost 5 bases and J lost 7, with 11 bases in between. Written as DNA, the CDR3 is TGTGCCACCAGCTTGGACAGTTTTGGCTACACCTTC. Its protein is CATSLDSFGYTF.

Here the CDR3 DNA reads TGCGCCAGCAGCTCCGGACGGGCTGGAAACACCATATATTTT. Translated: CASSSGRAGNTIYF. This chain joins TRBV5-1 and TRBJ1-3; D is unclear. V was cut by 3 bases and J by 2 bases, with 9 bases left in between. This CDR3 region has 14 residues. CDR1 is SGHRS, CDR2 YFSETQ, per germline.

The chain combines TRBV7-2 with TRBJ1-4; D is perhaps TRBD1 (5 bases). The CDR3 covers 17 residues. Germline CDR1 reads SGHTA; CDR2 reads FQGNSA. V gave up 5 bases and J gave up 3 bases, with 19 bases separating them. For the CDR3, the DNA is TGTGCCAGCAGCCCAGGGTACGGAGCTCTTGCTAATGAAAAACTGTTTTTT. Its protein is CASSPGYGALANEKLFF.

This clone was counted between two and nine times. The chain carries TRBV21-1 and TRBJ2-7; TRBD1 is the table's D call, not checked against the DNA. TRBV21-1 is a known pseudogene. The CDR3 spans 14 residues. Here the CDR3 reads CASSTQTDTYEQYF. DNA of the CDR3: TGTGCCAGCAGCACCCAGACAGATACCTACGAGCAGTACTTC.